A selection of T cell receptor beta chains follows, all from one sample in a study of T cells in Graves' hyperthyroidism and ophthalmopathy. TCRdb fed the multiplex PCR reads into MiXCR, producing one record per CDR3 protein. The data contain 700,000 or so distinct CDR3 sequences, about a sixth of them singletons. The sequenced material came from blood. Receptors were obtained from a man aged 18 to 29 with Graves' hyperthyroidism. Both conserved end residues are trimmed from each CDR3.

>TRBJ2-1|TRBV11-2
ASSTRTAYNEQF
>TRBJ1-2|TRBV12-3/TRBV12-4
ASSRTLGGAGYGYT
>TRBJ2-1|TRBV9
ASSGGLAPGNEQF
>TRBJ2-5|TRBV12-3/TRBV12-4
ASSSDTQEAQY
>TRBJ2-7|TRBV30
AWSVLRGAEQY
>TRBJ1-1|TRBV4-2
ASSQDGQGAGAF
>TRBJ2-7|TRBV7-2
ASSLARAAYEQY
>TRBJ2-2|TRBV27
ASSYYPGELF
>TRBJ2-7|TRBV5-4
ASSFGLVQGDEQY
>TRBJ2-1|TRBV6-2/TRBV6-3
ASSYSAGVSEQS
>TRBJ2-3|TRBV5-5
ASSLEDREADTQY
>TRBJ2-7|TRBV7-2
ASSLGQGRGEQY
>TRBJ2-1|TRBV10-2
ASTDPGLAYNEQF
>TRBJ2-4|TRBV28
ASSLSAQGAH
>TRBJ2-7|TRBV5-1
ASSIGTGSAEQY
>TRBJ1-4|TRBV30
AWSIKGNEKLF
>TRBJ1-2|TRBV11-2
ASSFGQGAGVNYGYT
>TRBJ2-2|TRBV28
ASSPATSGRPTGELF
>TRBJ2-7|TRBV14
ASSPYPTAAREQY